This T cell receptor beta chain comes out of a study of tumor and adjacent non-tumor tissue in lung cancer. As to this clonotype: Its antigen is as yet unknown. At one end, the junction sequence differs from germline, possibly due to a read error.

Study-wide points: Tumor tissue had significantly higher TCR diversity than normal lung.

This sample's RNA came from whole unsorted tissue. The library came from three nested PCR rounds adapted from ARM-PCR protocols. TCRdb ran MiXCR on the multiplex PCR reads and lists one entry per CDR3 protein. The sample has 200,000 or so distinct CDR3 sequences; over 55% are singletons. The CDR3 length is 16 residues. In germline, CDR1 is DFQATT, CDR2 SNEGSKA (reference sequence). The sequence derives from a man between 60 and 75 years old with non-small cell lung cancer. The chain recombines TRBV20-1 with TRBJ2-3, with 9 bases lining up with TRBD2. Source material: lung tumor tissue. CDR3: CSASGAASGEPDTLYF. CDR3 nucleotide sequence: TGCAGTGCTAGTGGGGCGGCTAGCGGGGAACCGGATACGCTGTATTTT.